Described below is a single TCR beta chain sequence and its context. No antigen is known for it. The time point denotes: cycle 4 day 1 (C4D1), after six to seven weeks of nivolumab. In every patient, relapse followed autologous stem cell transplantation, while exposure to brentuximab vedotin differed. Complete response, partial response or progressive disease constituted the best response categories observed. The assay was immunoSEQ multiplex PCR, and TCRdb's table has in-frame clones only and misses some. The table includes approximately 30,000 clones, 55% to 85% detected once. These data are taken from a study of PD-1 blockade in classical Hodgkin lymphoma. Findings and caveats of the study: Whoever responded completely had baseline diversity much like that seen in newly diagnosed patients. Patients excluded were those beginning nivolumab under 1 year after ASCT.

V gave up 6 bases and J gave up 1 base; unmatched junction bases: 5. Germline V gene data show CDR1 as MNHEY and CDR2 as SVGAGI. The CDR3 totals 15 residues. This chain joins TRBV6-5 and TRBJ2-2; 7 bases fit TRBD1. Sequenced here: peripheral blood mononuclear cells (PBMCs), sampled before the fourth cycle of nivolumab. The TCR originated in a human donor with classical Hodgkin lymphoma. In DNA, the CDR3 is TGTGCCAGCAGGTCGACAGGGATGAACACCGGGGAGCTGTTTTTT. Its translation: CASRSTGMNTGELFF.